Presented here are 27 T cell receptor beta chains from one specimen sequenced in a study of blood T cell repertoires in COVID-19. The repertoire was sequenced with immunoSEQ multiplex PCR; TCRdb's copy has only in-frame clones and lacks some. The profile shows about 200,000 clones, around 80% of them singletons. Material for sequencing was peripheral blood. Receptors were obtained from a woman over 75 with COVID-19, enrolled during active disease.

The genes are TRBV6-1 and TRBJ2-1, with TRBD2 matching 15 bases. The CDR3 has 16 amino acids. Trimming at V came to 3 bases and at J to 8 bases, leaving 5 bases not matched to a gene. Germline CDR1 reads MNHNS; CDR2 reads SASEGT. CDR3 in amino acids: CASSEPGLAGGHEQFF. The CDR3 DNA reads TGTGCCAGCAGTGAGCCGGGACTAGCGGGAGGTCATGAGCAGTTCTTC.

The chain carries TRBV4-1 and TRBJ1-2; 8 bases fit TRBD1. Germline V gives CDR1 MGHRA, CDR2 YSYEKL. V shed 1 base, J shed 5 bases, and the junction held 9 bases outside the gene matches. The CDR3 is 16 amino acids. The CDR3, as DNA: TGCGCCAGCAGCCAAGCGGGGCCGACAGGGGTTTATGGCTACACCTTC. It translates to CASSQAGPTGVYGYTF.

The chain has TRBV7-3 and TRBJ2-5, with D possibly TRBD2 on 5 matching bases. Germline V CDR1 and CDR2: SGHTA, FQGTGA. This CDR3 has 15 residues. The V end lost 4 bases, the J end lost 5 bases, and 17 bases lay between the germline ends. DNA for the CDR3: TGTGCCAGCAGCTCGGCGGCGGGTGGGGTGGAGACCCAGTACTTC. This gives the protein CASSSAAGGVETQYF.

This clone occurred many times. The CDR3 DNA sequence: TGCGCCAGCAGCACGACAGGGGGCGAGGGGAATTCACCCCTCCACTTT. Encoded protein: CASSTTGGEGNSPLHF. V is TRBV5-1 and J is TRBJ1-6; 10 bases match TRBD1. This CDR3 has 16 residues. In germline, CDR1 is SGHRS, CDR2 YFSETQ. V shed 4 bases and J 7 bases; nucleotides not matched to a gene: 8.

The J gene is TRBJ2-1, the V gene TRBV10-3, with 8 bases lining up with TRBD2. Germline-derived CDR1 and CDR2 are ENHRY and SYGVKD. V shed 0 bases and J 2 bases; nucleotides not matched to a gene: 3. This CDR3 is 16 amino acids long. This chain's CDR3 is CAISESLAGTYNEQFF. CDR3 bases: TGTGCCATCAGTGAGTCGTTAGCGGGGACCTACAATGAGCAGTTCTTC.

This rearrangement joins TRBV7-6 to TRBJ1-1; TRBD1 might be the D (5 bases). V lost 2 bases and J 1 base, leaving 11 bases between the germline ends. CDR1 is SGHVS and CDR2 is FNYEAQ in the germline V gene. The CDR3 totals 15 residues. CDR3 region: CASSLTGDSNTEAFF. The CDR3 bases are TGTGCCAGCAGCTTAACGGGGGATTCGAACACTGAAGCTTTCTTT.

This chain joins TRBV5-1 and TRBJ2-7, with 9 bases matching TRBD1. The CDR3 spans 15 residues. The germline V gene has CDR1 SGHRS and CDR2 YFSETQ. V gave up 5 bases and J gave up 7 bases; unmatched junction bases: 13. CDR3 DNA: TGCGCCAGCAGTTTTCGATCGGGACAGGGCGGGGAGCAGTACTTC. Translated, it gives CASSFRSGQGGEQYF.

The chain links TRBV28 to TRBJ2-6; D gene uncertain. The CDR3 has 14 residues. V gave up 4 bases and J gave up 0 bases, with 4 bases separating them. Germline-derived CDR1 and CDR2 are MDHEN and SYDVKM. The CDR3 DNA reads TGTGCCAGCAGTTCCCTCTCTGGGGCCAACGTCCTGACTTTC. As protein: CASSSLSGANVLTF.

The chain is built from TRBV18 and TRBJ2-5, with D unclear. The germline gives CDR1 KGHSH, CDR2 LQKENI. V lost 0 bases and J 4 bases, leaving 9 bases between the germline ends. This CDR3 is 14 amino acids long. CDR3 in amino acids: CASSPPSLLETQYF. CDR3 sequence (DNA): TGTGCCAGCTCACCACCGAGTCTTTTAGAGACCCAGTACTTC.

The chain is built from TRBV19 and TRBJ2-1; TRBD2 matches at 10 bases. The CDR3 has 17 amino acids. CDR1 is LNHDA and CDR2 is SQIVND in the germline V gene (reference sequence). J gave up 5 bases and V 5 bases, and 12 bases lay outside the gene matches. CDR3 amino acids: CASSFYPSGRGNNEQFF. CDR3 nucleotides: TGTGCCAGTAGTTTCTACCCGAGCGGGAGGGGAAACAATGAGCAGTTCTTC.

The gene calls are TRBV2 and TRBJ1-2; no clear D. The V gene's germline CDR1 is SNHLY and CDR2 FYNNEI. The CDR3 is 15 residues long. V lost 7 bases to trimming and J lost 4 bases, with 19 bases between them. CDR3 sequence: CASKTPQVNLYGYTF. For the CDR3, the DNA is TGTGCCAGCAAGACACCCCAGGTGAACCTCTATGGCTACACCTTC.

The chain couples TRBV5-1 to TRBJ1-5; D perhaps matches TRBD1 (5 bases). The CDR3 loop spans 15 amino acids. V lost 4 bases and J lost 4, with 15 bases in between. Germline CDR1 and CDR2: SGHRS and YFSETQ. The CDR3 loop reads CASSQGLGPNQPQHF. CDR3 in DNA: TGCGCCAGCAGCCAGGGTTTGGGCCCAAATCAGCCCCAGCATTTT. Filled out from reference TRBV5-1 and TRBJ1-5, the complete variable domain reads KAGVTQTPRYLIKTRGQQVTLSCSPISGHRSVSWYQQTPGQGLQFLFEYFSETQRNKGNFPGRFSGRQFSNSRSEMNVSTLELGDSALYLCASSQGLGPNQPQHFGDGTRLSIL.

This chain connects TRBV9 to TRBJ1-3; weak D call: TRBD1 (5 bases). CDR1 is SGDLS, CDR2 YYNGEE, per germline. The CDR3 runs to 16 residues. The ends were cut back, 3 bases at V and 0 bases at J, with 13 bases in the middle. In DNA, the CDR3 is TGTGCCAGCAGCGGTAGGGGTTCGAGCTCTGGAAACACCATATATTTT. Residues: CASSGRGSSSGNTIYF.

The CDR3 loop reads CASSPDRAISYNEQFF. As DNA, the CDR3 is TGTGCCAGCTCCCCCGACAGGGCTATTTCCTACAATGAGCAGTTCTTC. The chain joins TRBV18 to TRBJ2-1, with 7 bases that match TRBD1. The CDR3 is made up of 16 amino acids. V shed 6 bases, J shed 1 base, and the junction held 9 bases outside the gene matches. Germline values: CDR1 KGHSH, CDR2 LQKENI.

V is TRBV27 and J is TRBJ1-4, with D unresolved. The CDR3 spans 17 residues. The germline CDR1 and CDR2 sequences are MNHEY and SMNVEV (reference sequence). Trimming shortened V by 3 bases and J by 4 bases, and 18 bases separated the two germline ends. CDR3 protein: CASSFVPGSSGNEKLFF. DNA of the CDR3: TGTGCCAGCAGTTTTGTTCCCGGGAGCTCGGGTAATGAAAAACTGTTTTTT.

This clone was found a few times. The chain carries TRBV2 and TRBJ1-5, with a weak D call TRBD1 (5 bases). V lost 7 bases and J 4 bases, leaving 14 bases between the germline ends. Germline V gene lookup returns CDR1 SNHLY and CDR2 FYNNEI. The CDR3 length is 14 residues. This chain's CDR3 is CASTGATVNQPQHF. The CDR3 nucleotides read TGTGCCAGCACTGGGGCCACAGTTAATCAGCCCCAGCATTTT.

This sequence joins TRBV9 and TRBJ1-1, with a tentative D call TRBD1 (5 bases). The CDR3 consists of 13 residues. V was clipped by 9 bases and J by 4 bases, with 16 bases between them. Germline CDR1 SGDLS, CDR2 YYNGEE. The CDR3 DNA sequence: TGTGCCACTCTTTGGAGGGGTGTCACTGAAGCTTTCTTT. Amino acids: CATLWRGVTEAFF. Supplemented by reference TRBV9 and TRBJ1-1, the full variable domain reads DSGVTQTPKHLITATGQRVTLRCSPRSGDLSVYWYQQSLDQGLQFLIQYYNGEERAKGNILERFSAQQFPDLHSELNLSSLELGDSALYFCATLWRGVTEAFFGQGTRLTVV.

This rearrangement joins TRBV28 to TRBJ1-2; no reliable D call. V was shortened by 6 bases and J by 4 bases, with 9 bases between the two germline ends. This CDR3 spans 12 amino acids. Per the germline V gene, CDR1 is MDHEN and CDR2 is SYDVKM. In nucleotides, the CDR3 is TGTGCCAGCAGAGTCACAGCCTATGGCTACACCTTC. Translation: CASRVTAYGYTF.

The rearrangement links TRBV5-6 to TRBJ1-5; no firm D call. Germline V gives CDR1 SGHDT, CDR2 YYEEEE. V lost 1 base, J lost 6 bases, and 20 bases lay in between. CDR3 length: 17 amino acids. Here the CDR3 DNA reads TGTGCCAGCAGCTTGTGGCAGTCAAGGGAGGGCACTCAGCCCCAGCATTTT. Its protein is CASSLWQSREGTQPQHF.

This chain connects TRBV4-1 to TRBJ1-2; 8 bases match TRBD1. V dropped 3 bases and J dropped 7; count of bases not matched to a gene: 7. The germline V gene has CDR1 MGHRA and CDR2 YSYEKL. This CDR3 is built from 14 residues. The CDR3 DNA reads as TGCGCCAGCAGCCAGGGGACAGGACGGGCTGGCTACACCTTC. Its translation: CASSQGTGRAGYTF.

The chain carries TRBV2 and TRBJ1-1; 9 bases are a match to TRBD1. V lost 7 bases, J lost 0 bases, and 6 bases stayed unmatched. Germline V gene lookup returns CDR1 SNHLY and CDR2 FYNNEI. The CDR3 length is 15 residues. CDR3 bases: TGTGCCAGCAACCGGGACAGGGCCGTGAACACTGAAGCTTTCTTT. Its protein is CASNRDRAVNTEAFF.

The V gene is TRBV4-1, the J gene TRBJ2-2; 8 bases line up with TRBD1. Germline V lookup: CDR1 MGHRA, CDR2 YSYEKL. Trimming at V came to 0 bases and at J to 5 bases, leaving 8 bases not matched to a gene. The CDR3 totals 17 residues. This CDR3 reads CASSQDGQGAGTGELFF. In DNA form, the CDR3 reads TGCGCCAGCAGCCAAGACGGCCAGGGGGCAGGGACCGGGGAGCTGTTTTTT.

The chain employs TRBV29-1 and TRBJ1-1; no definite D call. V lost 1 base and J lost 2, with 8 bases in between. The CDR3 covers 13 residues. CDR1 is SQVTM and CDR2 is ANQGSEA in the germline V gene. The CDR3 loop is CSVEVTGNTEAFF. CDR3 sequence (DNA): TGCAGCGTTGAAGTAACGGGAAACACTGAAGCTTTCTTT.

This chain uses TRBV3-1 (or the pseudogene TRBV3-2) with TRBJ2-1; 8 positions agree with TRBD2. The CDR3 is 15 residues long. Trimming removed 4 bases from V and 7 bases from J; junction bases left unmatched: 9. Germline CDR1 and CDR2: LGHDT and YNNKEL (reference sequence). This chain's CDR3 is CASSPNPGLGNEQFF. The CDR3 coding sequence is TGTGCCAGCAGCCCGAACCCGGGACTAGGTAATGAGCAGTTCTTC.

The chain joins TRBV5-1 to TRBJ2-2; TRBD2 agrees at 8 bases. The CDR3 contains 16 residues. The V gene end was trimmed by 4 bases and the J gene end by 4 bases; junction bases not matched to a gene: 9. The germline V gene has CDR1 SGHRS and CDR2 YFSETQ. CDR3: CASSPEGSGVTGELFF. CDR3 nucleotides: TGCGCCAGCAGCCCAGAGGGTAGCGGGGTCACCGGGGAGCTGTTTTTT.

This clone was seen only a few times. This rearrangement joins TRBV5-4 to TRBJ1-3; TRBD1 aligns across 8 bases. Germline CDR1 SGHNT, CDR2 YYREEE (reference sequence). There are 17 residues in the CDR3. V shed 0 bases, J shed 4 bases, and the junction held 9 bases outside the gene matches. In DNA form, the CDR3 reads TGTGCCAGCAGCTTGGACCGACAGGGGAGCGGAGGAAACACCATATATTTT. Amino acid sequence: CASSLDRQGSGGNTIYF.

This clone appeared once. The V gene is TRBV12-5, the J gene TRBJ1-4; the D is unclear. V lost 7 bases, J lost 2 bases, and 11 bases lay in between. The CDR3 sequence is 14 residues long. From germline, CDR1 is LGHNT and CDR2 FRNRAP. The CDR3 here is CASALPGTNEKLFF. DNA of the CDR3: TGTGCTAGTGCCCTGCCCGGGACTAATGAAAAACTGTTTTTT.